This TCR beta chain comes out of a study of cytomegalovirus exposure and HLA in healthy donors. Study outcomes and limitations: Later findings reportedly placed an Asian-associated ancestry cluster below the approximately 630-donor mean for N-insertions. Fewer than 200 TCR beta chains were listed as cytomegalovirus-associated. In a later analysis, compared with equally common non-associated chains, HLA-associated beta chains were more expanded.

In the PCR, 60 Vbeta and 13 Jbeta primers were used. Sequencing was performed with immunoSEQ multiplex PCR; in TCRdb, only in-frame clones are kept and a portion is missing. The repertoire holds 85,000 to 130,000 clones, with over 60% as singletons. As concerns this clone: Its cognate antigen is unknown.

The CDR3 runs to 15 residues. Per germline, CDR1 SGHRS and CDR2 YFSETQ. Losses at the gene ends were 7 bases for V and 1 base for J; bases not matched to a gene: 9. The clonotype was recovered from a man aged 60 to 75 in good health and CMV-seropositive. V usage is TRBV5-1 and J usage is TRBJ1-1; the match to TRBD1 covers 8 bases. The sample comprised PBMCs. CDR3 loop: CASRKTGQGNTEAFF. The CDR3 nucleotides read TGCGCCAGCCGCAAGACCGGACAGGGGAACACTGAAGCTTTCTTT.